In its sample, the clone carrying this TCR beta chain was seen many times. As yet, its antigen is unknown. These data come from a study of T-cell reconstitution after alpha-beta-depleted transplantation in children. Study-wide points: Surviving recipient T cells and thymic progenitors accounted for the high day-60 TCRbeta diversity observed in some patients. Several hundred expanded graft clones reportedly gave rise to the alpha-beta T cells present about two months after transplant. The main origin of T-cell counts and diversity one year after transplant was newly produced T cells.

The TCRbeta library incorporated unique molecular identifiers. TCRdb recomputed calls from the PCR reads with MiXCR, one row per CDR3 protein. Among about 870,000 distinct CDR3 sequences listed, less than 20% were seen once. V lost 1 base, J lost 7 bases, and 5 bases lay in between. This CDR3 has 11 residues. CDR1 is LGHDT and CDR2 is YNNKEL in the germline V gene (reference sequence). The source was PBMCs, mostly from graft donor cells, collected 360 days after TCRalphabeta/CD19-depleted stem cell transplant. This sequence originates from a male patient aged 10 to 17 who had a stem cell transplant for acute lymphoblastic leukemia, so the T cells may come from the graft donor. The J gene is TRBJ2-7, the V gene TRBV3-1; D is unresolved. The CDR3, as DNA: TGTGCCAGCAGCCAAGTTCGGGAGCAGTACTTC. Amino acids: CASSQVREQYF.